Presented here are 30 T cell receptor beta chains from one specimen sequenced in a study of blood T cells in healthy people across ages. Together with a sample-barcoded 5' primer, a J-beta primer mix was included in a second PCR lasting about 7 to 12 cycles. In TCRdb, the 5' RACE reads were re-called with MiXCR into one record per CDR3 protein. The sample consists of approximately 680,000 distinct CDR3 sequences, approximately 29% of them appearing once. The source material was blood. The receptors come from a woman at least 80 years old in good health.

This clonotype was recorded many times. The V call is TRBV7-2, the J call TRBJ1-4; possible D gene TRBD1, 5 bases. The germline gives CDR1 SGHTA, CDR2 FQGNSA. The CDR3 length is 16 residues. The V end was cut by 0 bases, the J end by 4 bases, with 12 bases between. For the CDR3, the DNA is TGTGCCAGCAGCTTAGCTGGGACGGTGATTAATGAAAAACTGTTTTTT. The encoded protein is CASSLAGTVINEKLFF.

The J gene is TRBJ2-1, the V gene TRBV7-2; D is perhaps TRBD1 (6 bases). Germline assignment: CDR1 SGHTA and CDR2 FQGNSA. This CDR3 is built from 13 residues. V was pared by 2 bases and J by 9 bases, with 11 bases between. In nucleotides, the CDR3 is TGTGCCAGCAGCTTACCGCCCAGGGGTGAGCAGTTCTTC. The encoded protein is CASSLPPRGEQFF.

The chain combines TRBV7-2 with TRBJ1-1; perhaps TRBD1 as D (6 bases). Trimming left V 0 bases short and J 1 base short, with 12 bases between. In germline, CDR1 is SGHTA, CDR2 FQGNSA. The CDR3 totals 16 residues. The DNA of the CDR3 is TGTGCCAGCAGCTTAGCGGGACACGCTAGGAACACTGAAGCTTTCTTT. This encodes CASSLAGHARNTEAFF.

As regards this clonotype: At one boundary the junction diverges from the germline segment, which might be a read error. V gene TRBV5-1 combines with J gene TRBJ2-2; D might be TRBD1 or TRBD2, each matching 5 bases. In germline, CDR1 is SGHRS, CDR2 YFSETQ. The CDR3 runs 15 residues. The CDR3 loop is CANSPGPGDTGELFF. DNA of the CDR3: TGCGCCAACAGCCCGGGGCCTGGGGACACCGGGGAGCTGTTTTTT.

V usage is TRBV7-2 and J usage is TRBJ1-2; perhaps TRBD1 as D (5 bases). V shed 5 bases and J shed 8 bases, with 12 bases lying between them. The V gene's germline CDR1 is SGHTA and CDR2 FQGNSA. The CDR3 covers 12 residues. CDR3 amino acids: CASSPGSGGYTF. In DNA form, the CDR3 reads TGTGCCAGCAGCCCAGGGTCGGGAGGCTACACCTTC.

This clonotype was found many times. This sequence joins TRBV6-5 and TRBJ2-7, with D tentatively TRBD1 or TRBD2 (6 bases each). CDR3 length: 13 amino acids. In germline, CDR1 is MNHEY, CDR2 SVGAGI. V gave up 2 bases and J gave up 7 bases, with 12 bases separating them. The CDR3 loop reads CASSYPGAGEQYF. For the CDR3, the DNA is TGTGCCAGCAGTTACCCGGGGGCGGGGGAGCAGTACTTC.

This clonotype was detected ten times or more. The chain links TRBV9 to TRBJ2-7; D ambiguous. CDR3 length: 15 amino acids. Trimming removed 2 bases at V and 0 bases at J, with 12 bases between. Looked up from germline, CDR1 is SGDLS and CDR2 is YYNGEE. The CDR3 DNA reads TGTGCCAGCAGCGTCGGGCCAATAAGCTCCTACGAGCAGTACTTC. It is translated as CASSVGPISSYEQYF.

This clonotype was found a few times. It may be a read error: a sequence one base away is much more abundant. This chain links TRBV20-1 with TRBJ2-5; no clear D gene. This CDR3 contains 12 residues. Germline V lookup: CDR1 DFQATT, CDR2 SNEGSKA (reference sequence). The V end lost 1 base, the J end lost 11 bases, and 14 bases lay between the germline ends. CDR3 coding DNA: TGCAGTGCTAGAGGTCTGGGCAATGAGCAGTACTTC. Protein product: CSARGLGNEQYF.

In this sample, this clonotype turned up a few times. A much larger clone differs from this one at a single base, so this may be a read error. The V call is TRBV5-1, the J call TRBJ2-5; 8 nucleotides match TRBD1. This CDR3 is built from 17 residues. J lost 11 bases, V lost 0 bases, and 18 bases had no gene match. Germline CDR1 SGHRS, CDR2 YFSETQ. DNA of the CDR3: TGCGCCAGCAGCTTGGTATCGGGTACAGGGGGGAACAATGAGCAGTACTTC. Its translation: CASSLVSGTGGNNEQYF.

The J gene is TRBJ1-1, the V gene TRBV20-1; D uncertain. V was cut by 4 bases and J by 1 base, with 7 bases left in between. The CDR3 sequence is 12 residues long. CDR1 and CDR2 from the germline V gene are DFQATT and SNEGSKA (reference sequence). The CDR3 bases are TGCAGTGCTAACAAGGCGAACACTGAAGCTTTCTTT. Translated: CSANKANTEAFF.

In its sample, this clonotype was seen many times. CDR3 in DNA: TGTGCCAGCAACTCGAACTTCGAAGATACGCAGTATTTT. Protein: CASNSNFEDTQYF. The chain has TRBV11-2 and TRBJ2-3, with D uncertain. Trimming took 7 bases from V and 5 from J, leaving 13 bases between them. The V gene's germline CDR1 is SGHAT and CDR2 FQNNGV. The CDR3 totals 13 residues. Drawing the rest from reference TRBV11-2 and TRBJ2-3, the complete variable domain is EAGVAQSPRYKIIEKRQSVAFWCNPISGHATLYWYQQILGQGPKLLIQFQNNGVVDDSQLPKDRFSAERLKGVDSTLKIQPAKLEDSAVYLCASNSNFEDTQYFGPGTRLTVL.

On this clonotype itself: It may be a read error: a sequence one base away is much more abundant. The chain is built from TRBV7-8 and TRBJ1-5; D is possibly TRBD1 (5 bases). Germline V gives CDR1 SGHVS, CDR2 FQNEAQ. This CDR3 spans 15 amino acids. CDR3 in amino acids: CACSLTGTGKQPQHF. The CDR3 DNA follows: TGTGCCTGCAGCCTTACCGGGACCGGGAAACAGCCCCAGCATTTT.

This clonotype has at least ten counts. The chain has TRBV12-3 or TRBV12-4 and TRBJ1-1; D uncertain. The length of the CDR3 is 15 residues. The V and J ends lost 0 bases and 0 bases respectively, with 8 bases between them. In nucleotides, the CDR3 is TGTGCCAGCAGTTTAGCGGGCAACATGAACACTGAAGCTTTCTTT. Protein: CASSLAGNMNTEAFF.

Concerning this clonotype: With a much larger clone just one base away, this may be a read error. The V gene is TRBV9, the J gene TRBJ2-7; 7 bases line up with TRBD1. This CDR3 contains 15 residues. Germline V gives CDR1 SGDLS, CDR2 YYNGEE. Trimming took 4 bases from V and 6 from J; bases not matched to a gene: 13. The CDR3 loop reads CASSRGRGSHCEQYF. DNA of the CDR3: TGTGCCAGCAGCCGGGGCAGGGGGAGCCACTGCGAGCAGTACTTC.

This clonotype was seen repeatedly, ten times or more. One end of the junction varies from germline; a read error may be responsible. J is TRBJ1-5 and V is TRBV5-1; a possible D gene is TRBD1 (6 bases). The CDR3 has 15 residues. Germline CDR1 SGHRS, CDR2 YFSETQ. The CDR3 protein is CASSLGGTSNQPQHF. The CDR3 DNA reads TGTGCCAGCAGTTTAGGGGGGACCAGCAATCAGCCCCAGCATTTT.

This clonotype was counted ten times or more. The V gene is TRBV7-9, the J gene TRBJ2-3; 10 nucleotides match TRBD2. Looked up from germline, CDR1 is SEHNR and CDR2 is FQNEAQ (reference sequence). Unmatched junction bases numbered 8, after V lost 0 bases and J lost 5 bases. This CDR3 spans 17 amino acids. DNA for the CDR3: TGTGCCAGCAGCTTAGCGAGGAGCGGGGGGGCCGGAGATACGCAGTATTTT. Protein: CASSLARSGGAGDTQYF.

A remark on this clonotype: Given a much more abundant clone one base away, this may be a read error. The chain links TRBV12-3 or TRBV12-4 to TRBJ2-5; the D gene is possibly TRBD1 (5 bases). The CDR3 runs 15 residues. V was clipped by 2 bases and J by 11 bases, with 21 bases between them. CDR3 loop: CASSLLGVRYNEQYF. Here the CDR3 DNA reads TGTGCCAGCAGTTTATTAGGGGTTAGGTACAATGAGCAGTACTTC.

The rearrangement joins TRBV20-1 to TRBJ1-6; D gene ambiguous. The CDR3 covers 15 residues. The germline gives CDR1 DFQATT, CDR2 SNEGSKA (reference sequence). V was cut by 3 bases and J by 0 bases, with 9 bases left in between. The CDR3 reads CSASARSSYNSPLHF. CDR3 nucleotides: TGCAGTGCTAGCGCCAGGAGCTCCTATAATTCACCCCTCCACTTT.

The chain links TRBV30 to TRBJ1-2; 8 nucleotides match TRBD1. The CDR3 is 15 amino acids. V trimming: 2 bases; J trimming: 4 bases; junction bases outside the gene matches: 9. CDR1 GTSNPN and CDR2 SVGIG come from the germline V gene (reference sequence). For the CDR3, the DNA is TGTGCCTGGAGTCTTGGACAGGGAGGAAGCTATGGCTACACCTTC. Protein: CAWSLGQGGSYGYTF.

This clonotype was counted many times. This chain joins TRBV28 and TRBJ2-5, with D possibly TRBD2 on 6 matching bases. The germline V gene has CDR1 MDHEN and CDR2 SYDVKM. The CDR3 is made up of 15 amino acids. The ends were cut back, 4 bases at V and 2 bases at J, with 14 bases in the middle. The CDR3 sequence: CASSSGRGFQETQYF. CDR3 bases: TGTGCCAGCAGTTCAGGGCGGGGTTTTCAAGAGACCCAGTACTTC.

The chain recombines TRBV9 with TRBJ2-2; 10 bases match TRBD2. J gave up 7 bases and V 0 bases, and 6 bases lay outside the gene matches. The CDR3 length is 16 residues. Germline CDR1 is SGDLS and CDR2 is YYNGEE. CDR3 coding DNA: TGTGCCAGCAGCGTAGCCGGGACTAGCGTAGGCGGGGAGCTGTTTTTT. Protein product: CASSVAGTSVGGELFF. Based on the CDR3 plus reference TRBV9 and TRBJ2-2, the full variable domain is DSGVTQTPKHLITATGQRVTLRCSPRSGDLSVYWYQQSLDQGLQFLIQYYNGEERAKGNILERFSAQQFPDLHSELNLSSLELGDSALYFCASSVAGTSVGGELFFGEGSRLTVL.

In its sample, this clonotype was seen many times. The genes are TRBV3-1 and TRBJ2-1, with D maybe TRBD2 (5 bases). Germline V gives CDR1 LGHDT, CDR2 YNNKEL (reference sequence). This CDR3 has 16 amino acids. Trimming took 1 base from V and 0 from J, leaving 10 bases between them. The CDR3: CASSQGWRSSYNEQFF. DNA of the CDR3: TGTGCCAGCAGCCAAGGATGGAGGAGCTCCTACAATGAGCAGTTCTTC.

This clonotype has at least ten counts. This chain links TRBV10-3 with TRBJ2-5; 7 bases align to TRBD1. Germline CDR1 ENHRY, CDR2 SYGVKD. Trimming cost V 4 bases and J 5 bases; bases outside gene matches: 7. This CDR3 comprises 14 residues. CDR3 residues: CAISGLGQSETQYF. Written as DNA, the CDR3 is TGTGCCATCAGTGGGTTGGGACAGAGCGAGACCCAGTACTTC.

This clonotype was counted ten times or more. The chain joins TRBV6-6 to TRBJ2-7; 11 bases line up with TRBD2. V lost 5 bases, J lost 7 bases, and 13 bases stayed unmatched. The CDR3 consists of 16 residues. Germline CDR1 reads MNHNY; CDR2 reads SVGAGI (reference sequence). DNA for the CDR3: TGTGCCAGCAGTCCTCGGAGTAGCGGGGGGGTAGAGGAGCAGTACTTC. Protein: CASSPRSSGGVEEQYF.

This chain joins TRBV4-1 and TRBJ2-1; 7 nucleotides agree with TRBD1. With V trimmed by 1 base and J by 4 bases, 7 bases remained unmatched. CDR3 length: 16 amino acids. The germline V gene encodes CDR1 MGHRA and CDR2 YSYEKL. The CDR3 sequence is CASSQVRTGSYNEQFF. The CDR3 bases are TGCGCCAGCAGCCAAGTAAGGACAGGATCATACAATGAGCAGTTCTTC.

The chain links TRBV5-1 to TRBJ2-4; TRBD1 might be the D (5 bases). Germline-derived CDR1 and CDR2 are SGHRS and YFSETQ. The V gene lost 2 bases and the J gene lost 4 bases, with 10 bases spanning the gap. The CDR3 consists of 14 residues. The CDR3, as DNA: TGCGCCAGCAGCTTATCTACAGGAAAAAACATTCAGTACTTC. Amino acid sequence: CASSLSTGKNIQYF.

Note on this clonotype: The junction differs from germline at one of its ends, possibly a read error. The CDR3 nucleotides read TGTGCCAGCAGGTTAGCGCTGACAGTTCAGCCCCAGCATTTT. It yields the protein CASRLALTVQPQHF. The rearrangement joins TRBV12-3 or TRBV12-4 to TRBJ1-5; tentative D call: TRBD1 (5 bases). The CDR3 totals 14 residues.

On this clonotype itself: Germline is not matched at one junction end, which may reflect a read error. CDR3 in amino acids: CTSSHGSSSSCEQYF. CDR3 nucleotide sequence: TGTACCAGCAGCCACGGCTCCTCGAGCTCCTGCGAGCAGTACTTC. The V and J genes are TRBV3-1 and TRBJ2-7; D is unclear. Germline CDR1 and CDR2: LGHDT and YNNKEL (reference sequence). The CDR3 is made up of 15 amino acids.

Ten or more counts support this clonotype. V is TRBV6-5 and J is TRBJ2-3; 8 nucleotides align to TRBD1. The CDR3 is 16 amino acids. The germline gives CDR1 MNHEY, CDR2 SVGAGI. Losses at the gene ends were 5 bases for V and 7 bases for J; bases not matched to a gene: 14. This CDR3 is CASSPQQGGYLNTQYF. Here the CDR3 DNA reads TGTGCCAGCAGTCCACAACAGGGGGGCTATCTGAATACGCAGTATTTT.

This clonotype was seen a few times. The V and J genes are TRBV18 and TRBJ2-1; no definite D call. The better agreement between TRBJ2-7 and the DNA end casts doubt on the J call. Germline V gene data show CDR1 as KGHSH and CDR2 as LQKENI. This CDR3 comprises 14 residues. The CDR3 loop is CASSPPASYNEQYF. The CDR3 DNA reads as TGTGCCAGCTCACCACCGGCCAGCTACAATGAGCAGTACTTC.